Presented here are 11 T cell receptor beta chains from one specimen sequenced in a study of T-cell reconstitution after alpha-beta-depleted transplantation in children. It was with unique molecular identifiers that the TCRbeta library was prepared. TCRdb called the PCR reads again in MiXCR, with one record for every CDR3 protein. Of 780,000 or so distinct CDR3 sequences listed, approximately 15% are singletons. Here the sequenced sample was PBMCs, mostly from graft donor cells, taken 360 days after TCRalphabeta/CD19-depleted stem cell transplant. The receptors originated from a male patient younger than 18 who had a stem cell transplant for acute lymphoblastic leukemia, so the T cells may come from the graft donor.

This clonotype has only a few counts. This sequence joins TRBV5-5 and TRBJ2-5, with 8 positions matching TRBD2. From germline, CDR1 is SGHKS and CDR2 YYEKEE (reference sequence). The CDR3 length is 15 residues. Unmatched junction bases numbered 8, after V lost 3 bases and J lost 4 bases. The DNA for the CDR3 is TGTGCCAGCAGCTCGGGGAGCGGGAGTCCAGAGACCCAGTACTTC. This gives the protein CASSSGSGSPETQYF.

This clonotype was found a few times. The gene calls are TRBV27 and TRBJ1-2, with 7 nucleotides matching TRBD1. Unmatched junction bases numbered 4, after V lost 4 bases and J lost 2 bases. This CDR3 is 14 amino acids long. Germline V gives CDR1 MNHEY, CDR2 SMNVEV (reference sequence). CDR3 sequence: CASSSSTGNYGYTF. The CDR3 DNA reads as TGTGCCAGCAGTTCCTCGACAGGGAACTATGGCTACACCTTC.

The chain combines TRBV20-1 with TRBJ2-1; D possibly corresponds to TRBD1 (6 bases). The CDR3 has 16 residues. CDR1 is DFQATT, CDR2 SNEGSKA, per germline (reference sequence). V lost 1 base and J 8 bases, leaving 21 bases between the germline ends. The DNA of the CDR3 is TGCAGTGCTAGAGGGGAAGGCATCGGGAAGGGGGATGAGCAGTTCTTC. Amino acids: CSARGEGIGKGDEQFF.

This clonotype was counted a few times. The rearrangement links TRBV4-1 to TRBJ2-5, with TRBD2 identical over 10 bases. The ends lost 8 bases at V and 1 base at J; junction bases unmatched: 1. The CDR3 runs 13 residues. Germline V gene lookup returns CDR1 MGHRA and CDR2 YSYEKL. The CDR3 bases are TGCGCCAGCGGACTAGCGGCCCAAGAGACCCAGTACTTC. Translated, it gives CASGLAAQETQYF.

CDR3 nucleotides: TGTGCCAGCAGCTTAGCGGCCGGCAGGCGCACAGATACGCAGTATTTT. It yields the protein CASSLAAGRRTDTQYF. J is TRBJ2-3 and V is TRBV7-2, with D unresolved. The length of the CDR3 is 16 residues. Germline CDR1 SGHTA, CDR2 FQGNSA. Trimming stripped 0 bases from V and 1 base from J, with 11 bases between. The variable domain in full, with the rest retrieved from reference TRBV7-2 and TRBJ2-3, is GAGVSQSPSNKVTEKGKDVELRCDPISGHTALYWYRQSLGQGLEFLIYFQGNSAPDKSGLPSDRFSAERTGGSVSTLTIQRTQQEDSAVYLCASSLAAGRRTDTQYFGPGTRLTVL.

The CDR3 DNA reads as TGTGCCAGCAGTCCCCAAATCACCGGGGAGCTGTTTTTT. Amino acid sequence: CASSPQITGELFF. The gene calls are TRBV28 and TRBJ2-2; D is unclear. The CDR3 loop spans 13 amino acids. Trimming left V 5 bases short and J 4 bases short, with 8 bases between. In germline, CDR1 is MDHEN, CDR2 SYDVKM.

The CDR3 spells CASSTNTGAYGYTF. The CDR3 bases are TGTGCCAGCAGCACTAATACAGGGGCCTATGGCTACACCTTC. V gene TRBV11-1 combines with J gene TRBJ1-2, with 7 bases identical to TRBD1. V shed 5 bases and J 4 bases; nucleotides not matched to a gene: 7. The CDR3 is made up of 14 amino acids. Germline-derived CDR1 and CDR2 are SGHAT and FQDESV (reference sequence).

Many counts were recorded for this clonotype. The J gene is TRBJ2-5, the V gene TRBV12-3 or TRBV12-4; D gene unclear. Trimming stripped 3 bases from V and 1 base from J, with 9 bases between. The length of the CDR3 is 14 residues. The CDR3 region is CASSFGVFQETQYF. DNA of the CDR3: TGTGCCAGCAGTTTCGGTGTGTTCCAAGAGACCCAGTACTTC.

This clonotype has only a few counts. This chain links TRBV20-1 with TRBJ1-3; maybe TRBD1 (5 bases). Germline loops: CDR1 DFQATT, CDR2 SNEGSKA (reference sequence). V lost 0 bases and J lost 4, with 10 bases in between. The CDR3 is 14 residues long. The CDR3 is CSARDPRGGNTIYF. CDR3 DNA sequence: TGCAGTGCTAGAGATCCAAGGGGCGGAAACACCATATATTTT.

This clonotype came up a few times. V is TRBV7-9 and J is TRBJ2-7; D unresolved. Germline-derived CDR1 and CDR2 are SEHNR and FQNEAQ (reference sequence). Trimming cost V 7 bases and J 2 bases, with 12 bases left between them. This CDR3 comprises 13 residues. CDR3 region: CASTGEMAYEQYF. The CDR3 DNA follows: TGTGCCAGCACCGGAGAGATGGCCTACGAGCAGTACTTC. Variable domain in full (rest from reference TRBV7-9 and TRBJ2-7): DTGVSQNPRHKITKRGQNVTFRCDPISEHNRLYWYRQTLGQGPEFLTYFQNEAQLEKSRLLSDRFSAERPKGSFSTLEIQRTEQGDSAMYLCASTGEMAYEQYFGPGTRLTVT.

The J gene is TRBJ1-5, the V gene TRBV12-3 or TRBV12-4, with D possibly being TRBD1 (6 bases). The CDR3 spans 14 residues. The V gene lost 5 bases and the J gene lost 7 bases, with 15 bases spanning the gap. The CDR3 here is CASSMDSVSQPQHF. The CDR3 DNA sequence: TGTGCCAGCAGTATGGACAGCGTAAGCCAGCCCCAGCATTTT.